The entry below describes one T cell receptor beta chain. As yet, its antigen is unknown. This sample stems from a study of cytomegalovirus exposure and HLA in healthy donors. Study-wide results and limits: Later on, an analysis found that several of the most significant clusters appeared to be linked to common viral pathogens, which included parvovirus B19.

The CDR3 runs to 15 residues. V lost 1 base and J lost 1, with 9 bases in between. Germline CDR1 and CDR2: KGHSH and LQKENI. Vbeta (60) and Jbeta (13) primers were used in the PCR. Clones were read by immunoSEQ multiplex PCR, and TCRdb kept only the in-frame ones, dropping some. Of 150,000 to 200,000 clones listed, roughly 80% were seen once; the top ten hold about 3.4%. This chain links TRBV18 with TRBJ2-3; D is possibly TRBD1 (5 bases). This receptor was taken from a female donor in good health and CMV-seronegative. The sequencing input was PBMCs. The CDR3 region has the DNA TGTGCCAGCTCACCACTCCCCAGGGGCACAGATACGCAGTATTTT. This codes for CASSPLPRGTDTQYF.